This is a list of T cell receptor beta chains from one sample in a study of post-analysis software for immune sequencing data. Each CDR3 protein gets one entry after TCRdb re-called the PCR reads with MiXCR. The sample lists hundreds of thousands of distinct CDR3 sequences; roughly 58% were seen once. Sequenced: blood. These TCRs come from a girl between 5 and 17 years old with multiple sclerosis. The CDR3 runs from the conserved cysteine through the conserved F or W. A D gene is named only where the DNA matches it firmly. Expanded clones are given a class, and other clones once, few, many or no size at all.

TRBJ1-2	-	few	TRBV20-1	CSARFEGSLSGYTF	TGCAGTGCTAGGTTCGAGGGAAGTCTTTCAGGCTACACCTTC
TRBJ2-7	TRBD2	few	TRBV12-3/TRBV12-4	CASRVSGGPSYEQYF	TGTGCCAGCAGAGTTAGCGGGGGTCCTTCCTACGAGCAGTACTTC
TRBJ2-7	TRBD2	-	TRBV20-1	CSAQIAGLNYEQYF	TGCAGTGCTCAAATAGCGGGGCTAAACTACGAGCAGTACTTC
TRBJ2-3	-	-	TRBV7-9	CASSPHRGTQYF	TGTGCCAGCAGCCCCCACCGTGGTACGCAGTATTTT
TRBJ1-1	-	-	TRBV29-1	CSVESGTSNTEAFF	TGCAGCGTTGAGTCCGGGACTTCGAACACTGAAGCTTTCTTT
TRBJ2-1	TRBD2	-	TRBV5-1	CASSLMSGWGTSGRAGDNDEQFF	TGCGCCAGCAGCTTGATGTCAGGGTGGGGGACTAGCGGGAGGGCCGGTGATAACGATGAGCAGTTCTTC
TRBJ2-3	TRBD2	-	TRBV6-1	CASSDVAGGRTDTQYF	TGTGCCAGCAGTGACGTAGCGGGGGGAAGGACAGATACGCAGTATTTT
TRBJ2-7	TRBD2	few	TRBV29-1	CSVEEAGAYEQYF	TGCAGCGTGGAAGAGGCGGGAGCCTACGAGCAGTACTTC
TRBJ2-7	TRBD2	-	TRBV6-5	CASSYSVAGGSYEQYF	TGTGCCAGCAGTTACTCTGTGGCGGGAGGCTCGTACGAGCAGTACTTC
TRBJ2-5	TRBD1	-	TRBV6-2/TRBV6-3	CASSSHRGIEKETQYF	TGTGCCAGCAGTTCCCACAGGGGGATCGAGAAAGAGACCCAGTACTTC
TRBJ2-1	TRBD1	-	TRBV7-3	CASSPNRDRGYNEQFF	TGTGCCAGCAGCCCAAACCGGGACAGGGGGTATAATGAGCAGTTCTTC
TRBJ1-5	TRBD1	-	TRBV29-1	CSVAQGASNQPQHF	TGCAGCGTTGCACAGGGGGCGAGCAATCAGCCCCAGCATTTT
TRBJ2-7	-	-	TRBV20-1	CSASTSSSYEQYF	TGCAGTGCTAGCACATCGAGCTCCTACGAGCAGTACTTC
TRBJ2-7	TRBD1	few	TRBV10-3	CAITGQAGYEQYF	TGTGCCATCACGGGACAGGCGGGCTACGAGCAGTACTTC
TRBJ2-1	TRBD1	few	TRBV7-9	CASSRQGDLNEQFF	TGTGCCAGCAGCCGACAGGGGGACCTCAATGAGCAGTTCTTC
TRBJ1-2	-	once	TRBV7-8	CASSPLQGEFGGYTF	TGTGCCAGCAGCCCTTTGCAGGGAGAATTTGGTGGCTACACCTTC
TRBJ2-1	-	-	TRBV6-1	CASSESKRNEQFF	TGTGCCAGCAGTGAAAGTAAAAGGAATGAGCAGTTCTTC
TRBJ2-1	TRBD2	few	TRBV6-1	CASSERTSGRNEQFF	TGTGCCAGCAGTGAACGGACTAGCGGGAGGAATGAGCAGTTCTTC
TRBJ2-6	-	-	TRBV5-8	CASSLDIHSGANVLTF	TGTGCCAGCAGCTTGGACATTCACTCTGGGGCCAACGTCCTGACTTTC
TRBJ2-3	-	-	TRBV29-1	CSVEGTGRVGDTQYF	TGCAGCGTTGAGGGGACGGGGAGAGTAGGAGATACGCAGTATTTT
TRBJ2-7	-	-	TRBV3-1	CASSQDLWTEPYEQYF	TGTGCCAGCAGCCAAGACCTTTGGACAGAGCCCTACGAGCAGTACTTC
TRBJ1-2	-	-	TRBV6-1	CASSSPATGEDRVYGYTF	TGTGCCAGCAGCTCGCCGGCTACGGGGGAGGACAGAGTTTATGGCTACACCTTC
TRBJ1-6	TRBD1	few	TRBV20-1	CSARDAGTGPNSPLHF	TGCAGTGCTAGAGACGCCGGGACAGGGCCAAATTCACCCCTCCACTTT
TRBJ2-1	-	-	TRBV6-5	CASSYSPTESYNEQFF	TGTGCCAGCAGTTACAGTCCGACGGAATCCTACAATGAGCAGTTCTTC
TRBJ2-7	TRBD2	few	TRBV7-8	CASSLTALAGAALTYEQYF	TGTGCCAGCAGCCTAACCGCCCTAGCGGGGGCCGCTCTCACCTACGAGCAGTACTTC
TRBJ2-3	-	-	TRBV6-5	CASRATRSSTDTQYF	TGTGCCAGCAGGGCAACCCGGTCGAGCACAGATACGCAGTATTTT
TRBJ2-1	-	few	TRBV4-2	CASSRGDGYNEQFF	TGTGCCAGCAGCCGAGGGGACGGTTACAATGAGCAGTTCTTC
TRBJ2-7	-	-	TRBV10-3	CAIRGLNSYEQYF	TGTGCCATCAGGGGTCTGAACTCCTACGAGCAGTACTTC
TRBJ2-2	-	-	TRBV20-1	CSARAPQGGTGELFF	TGCAGTGCTAGGGCCCCACAGGGTGGAACCGGGGAGCTGTTTTTT
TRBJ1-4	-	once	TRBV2	CASSPGRGDEKLFF	TGTGCCAGCAGCCCGGGGCGCGGTGATGAAAAACTGTTTTTT
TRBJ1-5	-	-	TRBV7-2	CASSLKSGGNQPQHF	TGTGCCAGCAGCTTAAAGAGTGGGGGAAATCAGCCCCAGCATTTT
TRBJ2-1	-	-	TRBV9	CASSPSSRDNEQFF	TGTGCCAGCAGCCCTTCGTCCCGTGACAATGAGCAGTTCTTC
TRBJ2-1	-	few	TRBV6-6	CASSYTGREYNEQFF	TGTGCCAGCAGTTACACCGGGAGAGAGTACAATGAGCAGTTCTTC
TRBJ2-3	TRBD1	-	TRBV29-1	CSVEGQLYADTQYF	TGCAGCGTTGAGGGACAGTTGTACGCAGATACGCAGTATTTT
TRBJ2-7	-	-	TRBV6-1	CASSEKRSAYF	TGTGCCAGCAGTGAAAAAAGGAGCGCGTACTTC
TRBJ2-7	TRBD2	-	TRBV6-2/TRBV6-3	CASSYSHGLAGRSSYEQYF	TGTGCCAGCAGTTACTCACACGGACTAGCGGGACGGAGCTCCTACGAGCAGTACTTC
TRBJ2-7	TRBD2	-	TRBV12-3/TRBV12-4	CASSFSSGTTYEQYF	TGTGCCAGCAGTTTTTCTAGCGGGACGACCTACGAGCAGTACTTC
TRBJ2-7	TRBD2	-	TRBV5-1	CASSSLAGGPAREQYF	TGCGCCAGCAGCTCCCTCGCGGGGGGGCCAGCCCGCGAGCAGTACTTC
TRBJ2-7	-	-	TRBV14	CASSIVAGRYEQYF	TGTGCCAGCAGTATCGTCGCGGGACGTTACGAGCAGTACTTT
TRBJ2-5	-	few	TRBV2	CASGLAVYQETQYF	TGTGCCAGCGGCTTAGCGGTGTACCAAGAGACCCAGTACTTC
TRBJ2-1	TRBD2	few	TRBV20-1	CSVGPGGPNNEQFF	TGCAGCGTAGGACCGGGGGGGCCGAACAATGAGCAGTTCTTC
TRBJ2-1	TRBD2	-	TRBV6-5	CASRPGTSGRSIEQFF	TGTGCCAGCAGGCCAGGGACTAGCGGGAGGAGTATTGAGCAGTTCTTC
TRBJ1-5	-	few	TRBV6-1	CASSGGRDQPQHF	TGTGCCAGCAGTGGAGGGCGAGATCAGCCCCAGCATTTT
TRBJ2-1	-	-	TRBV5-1	CASSLGTTLVVEQFF	TGCGCCAGCAGCTTGGGGACTACCCTAGTCGTAGAGCAGTTCTTC
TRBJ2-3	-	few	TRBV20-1	CSAPLSTDTQYF	TGCAGTGCCCCCCTAAGCACAGATACGCAGTATTTT
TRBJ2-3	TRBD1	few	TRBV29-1	CSVASGQTSTDTQYF	TGCAGCGTCGCCTCGGGACAGACTAGCACAGATACGCAGTATTTT
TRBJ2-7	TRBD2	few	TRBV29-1	CSVRTSGGSSYEQYF	TGCAGCGTCCGGACTAGCGGGGGAAGCTCCTACGAGCAGTACTTC